The 31 T cell receptor beta chains reported below all come from one sample, sequenced in a study of CD8+ T cells in alopecia areata. Isolated RNA was reverse transcribed into cDNA used as the sequencing template. Some clones are missing from TCRdb's copy, which holds only in-frame ones; the method was immunoSEQ multiplex PCR. The table records fewer than 250,000 clones, 57% of them present only once. The specimen comprised CD4+ T cells sorted from blood, sampled at week 0. These receptors were collected from a human donor with alopecia areata.

As DNA, the CDR3 is TGTGCCTGGAACAACATAGATGAGCAGTTCTTC. Translation gives CAWNNIDEQFF. This chain connects TRBV30 to TRBJ2-1; D unclear. Germline-derived CDR1 and CDR2 are GTSNPN and SVGIG (reference sequence). The V end was cut by 4 bases, the J end by 8 bases, with 9 bases between. This CDR3 is 11 amino acids long.

The chain links TRBV25-1 to TRBJ1-1; D may be TRBD1 (5 bases). CDR3 length: 13 residues. Germline CDR1 is MGHDK and CDR2 is SYGVNS. The V and J ends lost 2 bases and 10 bases respectively, with 14 bases between them. CDR3 DNA: TGTGCCAGCAGTGAACGGTGGGGGGTTGGAGCTTTCTTT. Its protein product is CASSERWGVGAFF.

The chain carries TRBV7-3 and TRBJ1-2; D gene unclear. V lost 1 base and J 7 bases, leaving 13 bases between the germline ends. CDR3 length: 14 amino acids. CDR1 and CDR2 (germline): SGHTA, FQGTGA. CDR3 nucleotides: TGTGCCAGCAGCTTAAATGGACCGTGGGGTGGCTACACCTTC. Its protein product is CASSLNGPWGGYTF.

This clone has only a few counts. The rearrangement links TRBV19 to TRBJ1-5, with D tentatively TRBD1 (6 bases). Trimming cost V 1 base and J 2 bases, with 12 bases left between them. CDR3 length equals 16 residues. Per the germline V gene, CDR1 is LNHDA and CDR2 is SQIVND (reference sequence). CDR3 nucleotide sequence: TGTGCCAGTAGTATAGCGGGGGCCGTGGGCAATCAGCCCCAGCATTTT. Its translation is CASSIAGAVGNQPQHF.

The chain couples TRBV5-1 to TRBJ2-3; unclear D gene. CDR1 is SGHRS, CDR2 YFSETQ, per germline. The length of the CDR3 is 14 residues. Trimming stripped 0 bases from V and 2 bases from J, with 7 bases between. CDR3 sequence: CASSLVLVTDTQYF. DNA of the CDR3: TGCGCCAGCAGCTTGGTGCTCGTCACAGATACGCAGTATTTT. Based on the CDR3 plus reference TRBV5-1 and TRBJ2-3, the full variable domain is KAGVTQTPRYLIKTRGQQVTLSCSPISGHRSVSWYQQTPGQGLQFLFEYFSETQRNKGNFPGRFSGRQFSNSRSEMNVSTLELGDSALYLCASSLVLVTDTQYFGPGTRLTVL.

This clone was found once. Written as DNA, the CDR3 is TGTGCCTGGAGTTTGGGGGGCTCCTACGAGCAGTACTTC. Translated: CAWSLGGSYEQYF. J is TRBJ2-7 and V is TRBV30, with a tentative D call TRBD2 (6 bases). Trimming shortened V by 2 bases and J by 0 bases, and 8 bases separated the two germline ends. The CDR3 is 13 residues long. Per the germline V gene, CDR1 is GTSNPN and CDR2 is SVGIG (reference sequence).

V usage is TRBV5-1 and J usage is TRBJ2-1, with D perhaps being TRBD1 or TRBD2 (5 bases each). Germline assignment: CDR1 SGHRS and CDR2 YFSETQ. V gave up 4 bases and J gave up 7 bases, with 12 bases separating them. CDR3 length equals 13 residues. The CDR3 coding sequence is TGCGCCAGCAGCCCGGGGACCAGGAATGAGCAGTTCTTC. Translating gives CASSPGTRNEQFF.

This clone showed up just a few times. The rearrangement links TRBV27 to TRBJ2-1, with TRBD2 identical over 7 bases. Germline V gene sequence: CDR1 MNHEY, CDR2 SMNVEV (reference sequence). CDR3 length equals 15 residues. The ends lost 3 bases at V and 6 bases at J; junction bases unmatched: 8. In nucleotides, the CDR3 is TGTGCCAGCAGTTTTCGGCGGGAGTCGGTCAATGAGCAGTTCTTC. Its protein product is CASSFRRESVNEQFF.

A remark on this clone: Germline and junction disagree at one end, which may indicate a read error. This chain links TRBV30 with TRBJ1-1; D uncertain. The length of the CDR3 is 14 residues. Germline CDR1 is GTSNPN and CDR2 is SVGIG (reference sequence). Here the CDR3 reads CAWSVHGGNPEAFF. As DNA, the CDR3 is TGTGCCTGGAGTGTACATGGAGGGAACCCTGAAGCTTTCTTT. Using reference TRBV30 and TRBJ1-1 for the parts outside the CDR3, the full variable domain is SQTIHQWPATLVQPVGSPLSLECTVEGTSNPNLYWYRQAAGRGLQLLFYSVGIGQISSEVPQNLSASRPQDRQFILSSKKLLLSDSGFYLCAWSVHGGNPEAFFGQGTRLTVV.

The chain joins TRBV25-1 to TRBJ2-7; 8 bases are a match to TRBD1. The CDR3 is made up of 15 amino acids. CDR1 MGHDK and CDR2 SYGVNS come from the germline V gene. The trim removed 0 bases at V and 7 bases at J, leaving 8 bases unmatched. The CDR3 sequence: CASSEYPDRGREQYF. The CDR3 nucleotides are TGTGCCAGCAGTGAATACCCCGACAGGGGTAGGGAGCAGTACTTC.

This clone showed up just once. This chain connects TRBV11-2 to TRBJ2-2; D not resolved. Germline CDR1 SGHAT, CDR2 FQNNGV. The CDR3 runs to 15 residues. V lost 0 bases, J lost 6 bases, and 11 bases lay in between. The CDR3 region is CASSLDYGVSGELFF. CDR3 bases: TGTGCCAGCAGCTTAGACTATGGGGTTTCCGGGGAGCTGTTTTTT.

This clone was seen a few times. The rearrangement uses TRBV18 and TRBJ2-4; D is unresolved. This CDR3 region has 13 residues. V lost 2 bases to trimming and J lost 8 bases, with 10 bases between them. Looked up from germline, CDR1 is KGHSH and CDR2 is LQKENI. CDR3: CASSPNPDDIQYF. CDR3 DNA sequence: TGTGCCAGCTCACCAAATCCGGATGACATTCAGTACTTC.

The J gene is TRBJ2-7, the V gene TRBV2; possibly TRBD2 for D (7 bases). Trimming shortened V by 3 bases and J by 6 bases, and 21 bases separated the two germline ends. Germline-derived CDR1 and CDR2 are SNHLY and FYNNEI. The CDR3 totals 16 residues. The CDR3 nucleotides read TGTGCCAGCAGTGACCTACTACAGGGAGGGATAAGCGAGCAGTACTTC. It codes for CASSDLLQGGISEQYF.

The chain has TRBV2 and TRBJ1-5; D unclear. Germline loops: CDR1 SNHLY, CDR2 FYNNEI. V was shortened by 3 bases and J by 6 bases, with 12 bases between the two germline ends. CDR3 length: 14 residues. The CDR3 loop reads CASSDRSRRQPQHF. The CDR3 DNA reads as TGTGCCAGCAGTGACAGGAGCCGTCGTCAGCCCCAGCATTTT.

The chain is built from TRBV25-1 and TRBJ2-1; D could derive from TRBD1 or TRBD2 (5 bases each). V was pared by 4 bases and J by 5 bases, with 15 bases between. The CDR3 has 15 residues. Germline CDR1 MGHDK, CDR2 SYGVNS. CDR3 region: CASSGDERLHNEQFF. The CDR3 bases are TGTGCCAGCAGTGGGGACGAGAGACTACACAATGAGCAGTTCTTC.

This chain links TRBV5-1 with TRBJ1-6; D is unresolved. The CDR3 sequence is 16 residues long. Germline loops: CDR1 SGHRS, CDR2 YFSETQ. Deletions cut 0 bases from V and 7 bases from J, with 14 bases between. The CDR3, as DNA: TGCGCCAGCAGCTTGGATCCAAGCCCGAAGAATTCACCCCTCCACTTT. Its translation: CASSLDPSPKNSPLHF.

This chain connects TRBV6-1 to TRBJ1-6, with a weak D call TRBD1 (6 bases). Trimming took 4 bases from V and 7 from J, leaving 14 bases between them. CDR1 and CDR2 (germline): MNHNS, SASEGT. The CDR3 runs to 15 residues. In nucleotides, the CDR3 is TGTGCCAGCAGTGGGCTCCAGGGGAGGAATTCACCCCTCCACTTT. Protein product: CASSGLQGRNSPLHF.

The chain links TRBV7-9 to TRBJ1-2; TRBD1 matches 10 bases. V shed 5 bases and J 4 bases; nucleotides not matched to a gene: 7. CDR3 size: 15 residues. CDR1 is SEHNR and CDR2 is FQNEAQ in the germline V gene (reference sequence). In DNA form, the CDR3 reads TGTGCCAGCAGCGGACGGGACAGGGGATCCTATGGCTACACCTTC. Translating gives CASSGRDRGSYGYTF. Full variable domain (remainder filled in from reference TRBV7-9 and TRBJ1-2): DTGVSQNPRHKITKRGQNVTFRCDPISEHNRLYWYRQTLGQGPEFLTYFQNEAQLEKSRLLSDRFSAERPKGSFSTLEIQRTEQGDSAMYLCASSGRDRGSYGYTFGSGTRLTVV.

This clone showed up just a few times. This sample also contains other DNA sequences that code for the same CDR3. The chain couples TRBV29-1 to TRBJ2-3, with D hard to call. V lost 3 bases, J lost 13 bases, and 5 bases lay in between. CDR1 is SQVTM and CDR2 is ANQGSEA in the germline V gene. The CDR3 extends over 8 amino acids. The CDR3 region has the DNA TGCAGCGTTGACCGGGAGTATTTT. Its translation: CSVDREYF.

The rearrangement uses TRBV5-1 and TRBJ2-3, with 11 bases matching TRBD2. The CDR3 is made up of 16 amino acids. Trimming cost V 5 bases and J 5 bases; bases outside gene matches: 10. The germline CDR1 and CDR2 sequences are SGHRS and YFSETQ. The CDR3 is CASRPTSGGPLDTQYF. The CDR3, as DNA: TGCGCCAGCAGACCCACTAGCGGGGGACCGTTAGATACGCAGTATTTT.

Ten or more counts support this clone. This sample also contains other DNA sequences that code for the same CDR3. This chain joins TRBV18 and TRBJ2-3, with D uncertain. The germline V and J ends were trimmed by 1 base and 6 bases, with 2 bases remaining between them. This CDR3 has 11 residues. Germline CDR1 is KGHSH and CDR2 is LQKENI. CDR3 in amino acids: CASSPRDTQYF. The CDR3 DNA reads TGTGCCAGCTCACCACGGGATACGCAGTATTTT. The full variable domain, rest sourced from reference TRBV18 and TRBJ2-3, is NAGVMQNPRHLVRRRGQEARLRCSPMKGHSHVYWYRQLPEEGLKFMVYLQKENIIDESGMPKERFSAEFPKEGPSILRIQQVVRGDSAAYFCASSPRDTQYFGPGTRLTVL.

This clone was observed a handful of times. V is TRBV5-1 and J is TRBJ2-3; 7 bases agree with TRBD2. The J segment lost 2 bases and the V segment lost 4 bases, leaving 13 bases of the junction unmatched. The germline V gene has CDR1 SGHRS and CDR2 YFSETQ. There are 17 residues in the CDR3. The CDR3 reads CASSLKGRGSYTDTQYF. Written as DNA, the CDR3 is TGCGCCAGCAGCCTCAAGGGGCGGGGGTCCTACACAGATACGCAGTATTTT.

The chain couples TRBV4-1 to TRBJ2-1; 15 bases are a match to TRBD2. CDR1 and CDR2 from the germline V gene are MGHRA and YSYEKL. The CDR3 contains 17 residues. Germline trimming cut 6 bases from V and 8 bases from J; bases unmatched to any gene: 11. This chain's CDR3 is CASSRLTGLAGGDEQFF. In nucleotides, the CDR3 is TGCGCCAGCAGTCGATTAACGGGACTAGCGGGAGGCGATGAGCAGTTCTTC.

The chain is built from TRBV4-2 and TRBJ2-1; D possibly matches TRBD1 or TRBD2 (5 bases each). CDR1 and CDR2 from the germline V gene are LGHNA and YNFKEQ. With 0 bases removed from V and 7 bases from J, the gap between germline ends came to 13 bases. This CDR3 is 15 amino acids long. The CDR3 loop is CASSQEGDFLNEQFF. In DNA form, the CDR3 reads TGTGCCAGCAGCCAAGAGGGGGATTTCTTAAATGAGCAGTTCTTC.

V is TRBV10-3 and J is TRBJ2-7; tentatively, D is TRBD1 (5 bases). The ends were cut back, 4 bases at V and 5 bases at J, with 12 bases in the middle. This CDR3 comprises 13 residues. Germline CDR1 reads ENHRY; CDR2 reads SYGVKD. CDR3 protein: CAISVGADDEQYF. DNA of the CDR3: TGTGCCATCAGTGTAGGGGCGGATGACGAGCAGTACTTC.

The chain employs TRBV9 and TRBJ2-3; D call uncertain. This CDR3 comprises 14 residues. The ends were cut back, 0 bases at V and 4 bases at J, with 9 bases in the middle. The germline CDR1 and CDR2 sequences are SGDLS and YYNGEE. DNA for the CDR3: TGTGCCAGCAGCGTAGGCGCGGCCGCAGATACGCAGTATTTT. Encoded protein: CASSVGAAADTQYF.

The V and J genes are TRBV29-1 and TRBJ2-1, with 8 nucleotides matching TRBD2. V lost 0 bases and J lost 10; bases outside the gene matches: 11. The germline CDR1 and CDR2 sequences are SQVTM and ANQGSEA. The CDR3 extends over 15 amino acids. DNA for the CDR3: TGCAGCGTTGAAGATACGAAGAGCGGGGGCGGAGAGCAGTTCTTC. Its translation is CSVEDTKSGGGEQFF.

This clone is a singleton in its sample. The chain combines TRBV25-1 with TRBJ2-6; D possibly uses TRBD1 or TRBD2 (5 bases each). The length of the CDR3 is 15 residues. Trimming took off 3 bases at V and 8 bases at J, with 14 bases between the two ends. CDR1 and CDR2 from the germline V gene are MGHDK and SYGVNS. The DNA of the CDR3 is TGTGCCAGCAGTGATATTTATCTGGGACCCAACGTCCTGACTTTC. It yields the protein CASSDIYLGPNVLTF.

This clone was counted a single time. The chain recombines TRBV5-1 with TRBJ2-7; D possibly corresponds to TRBD1 (6 bases). CDR3 length: 13 residues. CDR1 and CDR2 (germline): SGHRS, YFSETQ. Trimming shortened V by 7 bases and J by 5 bases, and 16 bases separated the two germline ends. The chain's CDR3 is CASYNDRPHEQYF. CDR3 DNA sequence: TGCGCCAGCTACAATGACAGGCCCCACGAGCAGTACTTC.

The CDR3 is CASRPRDRGSTRTKNIQYF. Written as DNA, the CDR3 is TGTGCCAGCAGACCTCGGGACAGGGGTTCTACGAGAACCAAAAACATTCAGTACTTC. The rearrangement uses TRBV7-9 and TRBJ2-4, with 10 bases fitting TRBD1. The germline CDR1 and CDR2 sequences are SEHNR and FQNEAQ (reference sequence). The CDR3 contains 19 residues. V lost 6 bases to trimming and J lost 2 bases; unmatched junction nucleotides: 16. Full variable domain (outside the CDR3, taken from reference TRBV7-9 and TRBJ2-4): DTGVSQNPRHKITKRGQNVTFRCDPISEHNRLYWYRQTLGQGPEFLTYFQNEAQLEKSRLLSDRFSAERPKGSFSTLEIQRTEQGDSAMYLCASRPRDRGSTRTKNIQYFGAGTRLSVL.

The CDR3 DNA reads as TGTGCCTGGAACTTGCGGTGGGGCTATGGCTACACCTTC. It yields the protein CAWNLRWGYGYTF. The genes are TRBV30 and TRBJ1-2; D gene ambiguous. Germline-derived CDR1 and CDR2 are GTSNPN and SVGIG (reference sequence). Trimming removed 4 bases at V and 4 bases at J, with 13 bases between. The CDR3 runs 13 residues.